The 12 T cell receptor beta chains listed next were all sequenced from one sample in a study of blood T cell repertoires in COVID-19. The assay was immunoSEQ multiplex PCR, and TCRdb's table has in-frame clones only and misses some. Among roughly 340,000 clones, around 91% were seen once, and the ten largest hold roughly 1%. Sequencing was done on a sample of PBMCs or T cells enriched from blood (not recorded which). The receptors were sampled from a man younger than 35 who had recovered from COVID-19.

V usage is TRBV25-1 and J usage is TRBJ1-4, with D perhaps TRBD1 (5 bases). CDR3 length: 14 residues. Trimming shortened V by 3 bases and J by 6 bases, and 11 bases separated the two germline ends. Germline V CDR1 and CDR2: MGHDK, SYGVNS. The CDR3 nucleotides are TGTGCCAGCAGTGATAATCAGGGATATGAAAAACTGTTTTTT. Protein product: CASSDNQGYEKLFF.

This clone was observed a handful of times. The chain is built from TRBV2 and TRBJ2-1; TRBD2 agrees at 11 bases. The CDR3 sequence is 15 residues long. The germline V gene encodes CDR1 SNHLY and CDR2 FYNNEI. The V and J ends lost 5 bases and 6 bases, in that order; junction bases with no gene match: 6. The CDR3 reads CASSLGLAVTNEQFF. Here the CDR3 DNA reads TGTGCCAGCAGTTTGGGACTAGCGGTTACCAATGAGCAGTTCTTC.

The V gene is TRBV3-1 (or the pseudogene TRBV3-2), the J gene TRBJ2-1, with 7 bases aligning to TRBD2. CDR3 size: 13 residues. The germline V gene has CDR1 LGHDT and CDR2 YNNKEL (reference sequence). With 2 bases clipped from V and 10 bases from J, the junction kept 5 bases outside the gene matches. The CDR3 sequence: CASSQLNGGEQFF. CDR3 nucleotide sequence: TGTGCCAGCAGCCAACTTAACGGGGGGGAGCAGTTCTTC.

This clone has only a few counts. This CDR3 is CASSPTVWDSDNEKLFF. DNA for the CDR3: TGTGCCAGCTCACCAACTGTATGGGACAGTGATAATGAAAAACTGTTTTTT. The chain recombines TRBV18 with TRBJ1-4; 7 nucleotides align to TRBD1. Germline V lookup: CDR1 KGHSH, CDR2 LQKENI. The junction had 10 bases not matched to a gene; V was cut back by 2 bases and J by 4 bases. This CDR3 is built from 17 residues. The full variable domain, rest sourced from reference TRBV18 and TRBJ1-4, is NAGVMQNPRHLVRRRGQEARLRCSPMKGHSHVYWYRQLPEEGLKFMVYLQKENIIDESGMPKERFSAEFPKEGPSILRIQQVVRGDSAAYFCASSPTVWDSDNEKLFFGSGTQLSVL.

CDR3 DNA: TGTGCCAGCAGTTTAGGTAGCCAGGGGGCGACGAATCAGCCCCAGCATTTT. Its translation is CASSLGSQGATNQPQHF. The chain joins TRBV27 to TRBJ1-5, with TRBD1 matching over 8 bases. The trim removed 2 bases at V and 4 bases at J, leaving 10 bases unmatched. CDR3 length equals 17 residues. CDR1 is MNHEY and CDR2 is SMNVEV in the germline V gene (reference sequence).

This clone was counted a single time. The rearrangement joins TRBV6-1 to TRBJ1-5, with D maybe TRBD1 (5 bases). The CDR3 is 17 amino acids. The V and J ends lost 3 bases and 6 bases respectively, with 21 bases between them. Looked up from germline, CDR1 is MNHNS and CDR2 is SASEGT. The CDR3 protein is CASSDVFGREAGQPQHF. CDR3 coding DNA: TGTGCCAGCAGTGATGTTTTCGGCAGGGAAGCGGGTCAGCCCCAGCATTTT.

CDR3: CASSRGFQGGELFF. The CDR3 bases are TGTGCCAGCAGCCGGGGTTTTCAGGGTGGGGAGCTGTTTTTT. The genes are TRBV6-2 or TRBV6-3 and TRBJ2-2, with D tentatively TRBD1 or TRBD2 (5 bases each). The CDR3 runs to 14 residues. V gave up 6 bases and J gave up 8 bases, with 16 bases separating them. The germline V gene encodes CDR1 MNHEY and CDR2 SVGEGT.

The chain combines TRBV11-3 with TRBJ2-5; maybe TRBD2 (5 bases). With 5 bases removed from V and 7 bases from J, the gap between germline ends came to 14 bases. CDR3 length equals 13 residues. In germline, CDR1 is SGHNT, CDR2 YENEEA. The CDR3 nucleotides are TGTGCCAGCAGCCCCCGGGTCGGAGGGACCCAGTACTTC. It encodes CASSPRVGGTQYF.

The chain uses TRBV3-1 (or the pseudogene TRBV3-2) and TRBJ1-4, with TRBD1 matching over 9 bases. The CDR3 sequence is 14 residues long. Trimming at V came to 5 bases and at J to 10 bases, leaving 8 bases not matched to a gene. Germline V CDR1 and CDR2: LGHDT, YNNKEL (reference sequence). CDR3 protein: CASSSRDRVVKLFF. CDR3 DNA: TGTGCCAGCAGCAGCCGGGACAGGGTGGTAAAACTGTTTTTT.

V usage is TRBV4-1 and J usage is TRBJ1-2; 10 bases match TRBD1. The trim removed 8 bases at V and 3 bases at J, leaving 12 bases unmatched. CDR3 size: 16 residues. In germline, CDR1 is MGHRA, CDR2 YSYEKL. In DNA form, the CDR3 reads TGCGCCAGCGGGCCACGAGGGACAGGGGAGGACTATGGCTACACCTTC. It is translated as CASGPRGTGEDYGYTF.

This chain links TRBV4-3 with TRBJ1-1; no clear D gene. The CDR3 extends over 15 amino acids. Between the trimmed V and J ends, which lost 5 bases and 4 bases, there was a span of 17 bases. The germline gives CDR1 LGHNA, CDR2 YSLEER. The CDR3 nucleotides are TGCGCCAGCAGCTCTGTCCCTGGAGGGAGCACTGAAGCTTTCTTT. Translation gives CASSSVPGGSTEAFF.

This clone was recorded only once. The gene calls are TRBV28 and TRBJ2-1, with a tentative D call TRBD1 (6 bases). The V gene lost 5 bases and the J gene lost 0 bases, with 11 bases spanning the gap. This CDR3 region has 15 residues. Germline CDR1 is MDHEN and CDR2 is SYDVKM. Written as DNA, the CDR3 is TGTGCCAGCAGTAAAACAGGGAGCTCCTACAATGAGCAGTTCTTC. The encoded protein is CASSKTGSSYNEQFF.